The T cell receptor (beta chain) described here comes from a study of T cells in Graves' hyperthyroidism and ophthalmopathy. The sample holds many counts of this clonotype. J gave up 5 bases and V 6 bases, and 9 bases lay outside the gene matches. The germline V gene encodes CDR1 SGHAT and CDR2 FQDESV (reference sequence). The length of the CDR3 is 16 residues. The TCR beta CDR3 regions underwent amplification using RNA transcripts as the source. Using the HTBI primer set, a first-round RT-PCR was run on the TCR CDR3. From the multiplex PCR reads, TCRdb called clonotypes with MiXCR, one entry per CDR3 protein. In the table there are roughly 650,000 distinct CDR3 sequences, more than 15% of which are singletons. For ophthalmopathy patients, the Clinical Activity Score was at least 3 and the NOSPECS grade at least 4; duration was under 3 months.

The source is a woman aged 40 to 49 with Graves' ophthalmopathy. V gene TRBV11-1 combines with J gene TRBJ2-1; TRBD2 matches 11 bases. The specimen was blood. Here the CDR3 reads CASSFTGTSGDNEQFF. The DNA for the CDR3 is TGTGCCAGCAGTTTTACCGGGACTAGCGGAGACAATGAGCAGTTCTTC.